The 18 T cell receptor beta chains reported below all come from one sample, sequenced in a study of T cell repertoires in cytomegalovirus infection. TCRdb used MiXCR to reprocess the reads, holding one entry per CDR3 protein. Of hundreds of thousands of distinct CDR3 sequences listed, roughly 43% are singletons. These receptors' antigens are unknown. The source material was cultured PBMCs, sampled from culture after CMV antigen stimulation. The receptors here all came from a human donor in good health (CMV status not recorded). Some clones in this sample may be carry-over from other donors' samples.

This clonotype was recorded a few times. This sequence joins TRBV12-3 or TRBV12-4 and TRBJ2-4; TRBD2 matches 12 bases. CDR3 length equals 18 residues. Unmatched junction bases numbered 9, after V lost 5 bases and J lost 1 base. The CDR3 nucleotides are TGTGCCAGCAGTCCAGGAGGACTAGCGGGGAAGGCCAAAAACATTCAGTACTTC. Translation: CASSPGGLAGKAKNIQYF.

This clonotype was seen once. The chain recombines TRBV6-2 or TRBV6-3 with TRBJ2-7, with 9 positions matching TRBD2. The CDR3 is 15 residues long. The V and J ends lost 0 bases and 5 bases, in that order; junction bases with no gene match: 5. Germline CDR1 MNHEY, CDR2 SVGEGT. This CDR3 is CASSYSRGRANEQYF. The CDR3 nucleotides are TGTGCCAGCAGTTACTCGCGCGGGAGGGCCAACGAGCAGTACTTC.

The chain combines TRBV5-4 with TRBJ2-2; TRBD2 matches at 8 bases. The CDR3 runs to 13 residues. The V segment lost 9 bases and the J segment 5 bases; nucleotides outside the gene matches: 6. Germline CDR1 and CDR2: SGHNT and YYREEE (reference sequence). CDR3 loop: CATPSSGTGELFF. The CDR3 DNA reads TGTGCCACTCCTTCTAGCGGGACCGGGGAGCTGTTTTTT.

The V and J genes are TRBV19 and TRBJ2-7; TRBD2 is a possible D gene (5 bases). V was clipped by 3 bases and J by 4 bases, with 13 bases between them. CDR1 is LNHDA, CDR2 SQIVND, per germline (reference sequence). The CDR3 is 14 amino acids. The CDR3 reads CASSISPGRYEQYF. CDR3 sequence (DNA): TGTGCCAGTAGTATTTCGCCGGGAAGGTACGAGCAGTACTTC.

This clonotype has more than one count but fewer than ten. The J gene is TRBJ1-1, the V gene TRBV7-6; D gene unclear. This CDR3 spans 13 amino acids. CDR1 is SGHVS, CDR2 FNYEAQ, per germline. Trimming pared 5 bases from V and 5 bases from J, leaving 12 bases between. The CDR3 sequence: CASSILPGTEAFF. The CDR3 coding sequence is TGTGCCAGCAGCATCCTCCCGGGGACTGAAGCTTTCTTT.

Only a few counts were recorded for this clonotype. CDR3 protein: CASSLDPLAGGPGEQYF. In DNA form, the CDR3 reads TGTGCCAGCAGCTTGGATCCCCTAGCGGGAGGGCCGGGCGAGCAGTACTTC. This rearrangement joins TRBV5-4 to TRBJ2-7, with 12 bases identical to TRBD2. Unmatched junction bases numbered 10, after V lost 0 bases and J lost 6 bases. CDR3 length equals 17 residues. The germline CDR1 and CDR2 sequences are SGHNT and YYREEE (reference sequence). The full variable domain, its missing parts supplied by reference TRBV5-4 and TRBJ2-7, is ETGVTQSPTHLIKTRGQQVTLRCSSQSGHNTVSWYQQALGQGPQFIFQYYREEENGRGNFPPRFSGLQFPNYSSELNVNALELDDSALYLCASSLDPLAGGPGEQYFGPGTRLTVT.

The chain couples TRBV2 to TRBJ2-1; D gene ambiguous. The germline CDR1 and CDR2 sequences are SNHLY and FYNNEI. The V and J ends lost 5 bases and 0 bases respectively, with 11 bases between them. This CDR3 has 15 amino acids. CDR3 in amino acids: CASSKGSLSYNEQFF. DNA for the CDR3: TGTGCCAGCAGTAAGGGTTCCCTCTCCTACAATGAGCAGTTCTTC. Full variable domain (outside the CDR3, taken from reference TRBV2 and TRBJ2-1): EPEVTQTPSHQVTQMGQEVILRCVPISNHLYFYWYRQILGQKVEFLVSFYNNEISEKSEIFDDQFSVERPDGSNFTLKIRSTKLEDSAMYFCASSKGSLSYNEQFFGPGTRLTVL.

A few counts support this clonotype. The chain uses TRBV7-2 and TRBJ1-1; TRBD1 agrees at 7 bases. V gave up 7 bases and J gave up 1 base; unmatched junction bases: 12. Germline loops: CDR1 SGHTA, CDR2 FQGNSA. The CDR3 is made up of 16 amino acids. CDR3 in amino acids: CASNLGIRTGNTEAFF. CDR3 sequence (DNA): TGTGCCAGCAACCTCGGAATACGGACAGGGAACACTGAAGCTTTCTTT.

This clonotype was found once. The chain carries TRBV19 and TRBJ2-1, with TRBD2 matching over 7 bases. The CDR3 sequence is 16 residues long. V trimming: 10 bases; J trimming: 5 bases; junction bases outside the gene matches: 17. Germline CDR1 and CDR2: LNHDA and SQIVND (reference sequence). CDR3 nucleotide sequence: TGTGCCATAGGGTCGGGAGGCCCAGGATTTGACAATGAGCAGTTCTTC. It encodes CAIGSGGPGFDNEQFF.

The CDR3: CASSLTSGEDEQFF. The CDR3 DNA sequence: TGTGCCAGCAGTTTGACTAGCGGGGAGGATGAGCAGTTCTTC. This chain connects TRBV27 to TRBJ2-1; 11 nucleotides line up with TRBD2. Germline trimming cut 3 bases from V and 8 bases from J; bases unmatched to any gene: 3. This CDR3 is built from 14 residues. Germline lookup yields CDR1 MNHEY and CDR2 SMNVEV (reference sequence).

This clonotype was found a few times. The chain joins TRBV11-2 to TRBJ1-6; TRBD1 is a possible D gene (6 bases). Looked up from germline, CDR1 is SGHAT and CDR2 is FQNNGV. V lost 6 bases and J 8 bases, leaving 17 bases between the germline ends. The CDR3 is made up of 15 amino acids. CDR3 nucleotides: TGTGCCAGCAGGACACTCCAGGGGAAGGATTCACCCCTCCACTTT. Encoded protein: CASRTLQGKDSPLHF.

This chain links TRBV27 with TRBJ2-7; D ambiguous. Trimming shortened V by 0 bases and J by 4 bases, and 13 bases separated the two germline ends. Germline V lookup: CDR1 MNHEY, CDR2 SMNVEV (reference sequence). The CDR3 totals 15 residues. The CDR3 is CASSLSVSETYEQYF. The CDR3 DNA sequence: TGTGCCAGCAGTTTATCGGTCTCAGAGACTTACGAGCAGTACTTC.

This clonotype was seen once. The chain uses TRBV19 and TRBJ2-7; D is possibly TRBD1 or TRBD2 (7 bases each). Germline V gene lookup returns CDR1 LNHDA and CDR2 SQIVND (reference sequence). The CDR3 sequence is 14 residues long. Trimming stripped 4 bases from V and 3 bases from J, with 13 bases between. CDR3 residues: CASSNGGTDYEQYF. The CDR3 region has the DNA TGTGCCAGTAGTAACGGGGGGACAGACTACGAGCAGTACTTC.

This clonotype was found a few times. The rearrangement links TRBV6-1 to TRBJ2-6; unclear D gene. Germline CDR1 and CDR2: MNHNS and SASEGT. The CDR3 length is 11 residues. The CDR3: CGPPGANVLTF. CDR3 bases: TGTGGGCCCCCCGGGGCCAACGTCCTGACTTTC.

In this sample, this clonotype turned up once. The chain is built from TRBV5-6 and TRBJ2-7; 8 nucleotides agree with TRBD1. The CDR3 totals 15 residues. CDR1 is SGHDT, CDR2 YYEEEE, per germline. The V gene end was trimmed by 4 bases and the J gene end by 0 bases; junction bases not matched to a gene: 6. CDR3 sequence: CASSHDRGLSYEQYF. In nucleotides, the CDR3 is TGTGCCAGCAGCCACGACAGGGGCCTCTCCTACGAGCAGTACTTC.

The CDR3: CASSDGVQETQYF. The CDR3 coding sequence is TGTGCCAGCAGCGACGGGGTCCAAGAGACCCAGTACTTC. The V and J genes are TRBV7-9 and TRBJ2-5; D possibly corresponds to TRBD2 (5 bases). Trimming pared 5 bases from V and 1 base from J, leaving 8 bases between. The CDR3 loop spans 13 amino acids. The germline V gene has CDR1 SEHNR and CDR2 FQNEAQ (reference sequence).

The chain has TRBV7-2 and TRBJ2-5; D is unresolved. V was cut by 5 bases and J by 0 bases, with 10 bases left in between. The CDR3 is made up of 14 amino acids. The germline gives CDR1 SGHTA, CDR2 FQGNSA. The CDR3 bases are TGTGCCAGCAGCACCGGGCTGTACCAAGAGACCCAGTACTTC. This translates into CASSTGLYQETQYF.

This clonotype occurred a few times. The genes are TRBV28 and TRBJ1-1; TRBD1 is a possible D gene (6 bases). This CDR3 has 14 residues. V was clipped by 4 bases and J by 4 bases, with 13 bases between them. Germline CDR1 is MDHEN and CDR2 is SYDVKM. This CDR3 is CASSWGGGGTEAFF. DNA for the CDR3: TGTGCCAGCAGTTGGGGGGGCGGGGGCACTGAAGCTTTCTTT.